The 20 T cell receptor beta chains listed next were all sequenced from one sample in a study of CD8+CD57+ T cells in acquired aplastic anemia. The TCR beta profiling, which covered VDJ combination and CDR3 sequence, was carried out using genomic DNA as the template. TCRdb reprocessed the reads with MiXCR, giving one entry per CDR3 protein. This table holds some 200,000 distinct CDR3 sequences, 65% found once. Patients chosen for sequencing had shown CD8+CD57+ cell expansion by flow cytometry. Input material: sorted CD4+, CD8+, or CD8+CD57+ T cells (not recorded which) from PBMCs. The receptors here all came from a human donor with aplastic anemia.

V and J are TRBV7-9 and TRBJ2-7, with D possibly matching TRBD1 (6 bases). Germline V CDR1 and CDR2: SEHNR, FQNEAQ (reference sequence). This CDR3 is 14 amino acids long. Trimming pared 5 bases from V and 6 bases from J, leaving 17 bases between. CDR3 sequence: CASSQAAGQREQYF. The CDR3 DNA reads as TGTGCCAGCAGCCAAGCCGCCGGACAGCGCGAGCAGTACTTC. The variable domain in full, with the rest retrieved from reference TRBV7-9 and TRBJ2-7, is DTGVSQNPRHKITKRGQNVTFRCDPISEHNRLYWYRQTLGQGPEFLTYFQNEAQLEKSRLLSDRFSAERPKGSFSTLEIQRTEQGDSAMYLCASSQAAGQREQYFGPGTRLTVT.

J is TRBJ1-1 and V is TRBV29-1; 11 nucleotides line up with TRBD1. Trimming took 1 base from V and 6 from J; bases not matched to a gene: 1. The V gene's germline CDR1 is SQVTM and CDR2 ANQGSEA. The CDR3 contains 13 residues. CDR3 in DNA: TGCAGCGTTGAAGCGGGACAGGGGGCTGAAGCTTTCTTT. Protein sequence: CSVEAGQGAEAFF.

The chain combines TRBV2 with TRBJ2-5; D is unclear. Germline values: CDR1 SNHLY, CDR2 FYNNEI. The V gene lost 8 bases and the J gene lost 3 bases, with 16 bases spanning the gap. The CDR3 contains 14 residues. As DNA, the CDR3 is TGTGCCAGCCTAGGTATAGCTGCAAAAGAGACCCAGTACTTC. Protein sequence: CASLGIAAKETQYF.

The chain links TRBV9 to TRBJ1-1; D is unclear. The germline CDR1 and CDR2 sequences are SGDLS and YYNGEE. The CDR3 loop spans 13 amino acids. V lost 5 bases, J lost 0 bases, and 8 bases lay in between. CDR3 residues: CASSDYMNTEAFF. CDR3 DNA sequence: TGTGCCAGCAGTGATTACATGAACACTGAAGCTTTCTTT. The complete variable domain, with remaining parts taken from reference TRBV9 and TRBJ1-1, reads DSGVTQTPKHLITATGQRVTLRCSPRSGDLSVYWYQQSLDQGLQFLIQYYNGEERAKGNILERFSAQQFPDLHSELNLSSLELGDSALYFCASSDYMNTEAFFGQGTRLTVV.

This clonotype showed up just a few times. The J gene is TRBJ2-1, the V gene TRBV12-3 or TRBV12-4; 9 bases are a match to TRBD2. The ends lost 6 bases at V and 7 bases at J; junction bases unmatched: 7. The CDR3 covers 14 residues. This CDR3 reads CASRTSGRRNEQFF. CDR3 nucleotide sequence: TGTGCCAGCAGGACTAGCGGACGGCGTAATGAGCAGTTCTTC.

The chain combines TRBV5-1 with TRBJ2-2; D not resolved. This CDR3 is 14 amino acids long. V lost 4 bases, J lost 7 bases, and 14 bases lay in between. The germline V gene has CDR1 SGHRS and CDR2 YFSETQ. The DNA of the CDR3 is TGCGCCAGCAGCGACACCCTTGGTGGCGGGGAGCTGTTTTTT. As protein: CASSDTLGGGELFF.

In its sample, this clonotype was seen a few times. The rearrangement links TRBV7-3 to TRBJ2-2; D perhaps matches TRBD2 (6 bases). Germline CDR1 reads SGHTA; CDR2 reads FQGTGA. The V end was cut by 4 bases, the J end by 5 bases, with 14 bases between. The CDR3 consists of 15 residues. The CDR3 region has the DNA TGTGCCAGCAGCTACGGGGGTTCAGGAACCGGGGAGCTGTTTTTT. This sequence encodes CASSYGGSGTGELFF.

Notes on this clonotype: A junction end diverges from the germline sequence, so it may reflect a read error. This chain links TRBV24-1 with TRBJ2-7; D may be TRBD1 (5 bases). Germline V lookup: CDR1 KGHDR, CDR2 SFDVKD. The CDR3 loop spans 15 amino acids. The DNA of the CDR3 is TGTACCACCAGTGATCCGCCGACAGCTTCCTACGAGCAGCACTTC. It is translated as CTTSDPPTASYEQHF.

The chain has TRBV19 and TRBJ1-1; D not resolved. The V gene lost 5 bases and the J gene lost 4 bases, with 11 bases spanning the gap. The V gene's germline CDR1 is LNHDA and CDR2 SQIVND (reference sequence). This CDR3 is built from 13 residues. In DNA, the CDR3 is TGTGCCAGTAGTCCCCGTCCGCTCACTGAAGCTTTCTTT. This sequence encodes CASSPRPLTEAFF.

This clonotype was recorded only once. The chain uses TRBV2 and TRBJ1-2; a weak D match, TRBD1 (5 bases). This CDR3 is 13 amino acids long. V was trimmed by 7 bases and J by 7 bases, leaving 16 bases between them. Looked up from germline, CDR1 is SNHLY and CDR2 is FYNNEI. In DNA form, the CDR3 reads TGTGCCAGCACTCTGACAGTTTGGAGTGGCTACACCTTC. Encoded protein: CASTLTVWSGYTF.

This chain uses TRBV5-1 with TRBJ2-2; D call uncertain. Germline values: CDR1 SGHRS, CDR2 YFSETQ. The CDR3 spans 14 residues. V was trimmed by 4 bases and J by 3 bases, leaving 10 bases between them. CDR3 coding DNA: TGCGCCAGCAGCCCCGACATTTACACCGGGGAGCTGTTTTTT. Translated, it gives CASSPDIYTGELFF.

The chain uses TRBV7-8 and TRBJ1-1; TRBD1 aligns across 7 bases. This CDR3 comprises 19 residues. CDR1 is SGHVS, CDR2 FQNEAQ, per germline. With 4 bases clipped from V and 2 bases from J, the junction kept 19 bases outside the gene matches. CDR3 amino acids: CASSSKDRRFNIRNTEAFF. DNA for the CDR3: TGTGCCAGCAGCTCTAAGGACAGGCGGTTTAATATCCGAAACACTGAAGCTTTCTTT.

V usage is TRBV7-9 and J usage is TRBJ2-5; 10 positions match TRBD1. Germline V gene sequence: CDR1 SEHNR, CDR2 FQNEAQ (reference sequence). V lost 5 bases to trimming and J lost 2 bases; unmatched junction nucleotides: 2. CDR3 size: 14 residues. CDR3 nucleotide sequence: TGTGCCAGCAGCACGGGACAGGGGCAAGAGACCCAGTACTTC. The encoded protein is CASSTGQGQETQYF. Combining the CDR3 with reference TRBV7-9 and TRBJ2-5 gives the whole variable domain DTGVSQNPRHKITKRGQNVTFRCDPISEHNRLYWYRQTLGQGPEFLTYFQNEAQLEKSRLLSDRFSAERPKGSFSTLEIQRTEQGDSAMYLCASSTGQGQETQYFGPGTRLLVL.

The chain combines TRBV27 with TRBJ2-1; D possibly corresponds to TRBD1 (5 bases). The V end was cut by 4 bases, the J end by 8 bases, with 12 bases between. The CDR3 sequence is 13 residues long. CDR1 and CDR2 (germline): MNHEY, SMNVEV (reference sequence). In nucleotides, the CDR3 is TGTGCCAGCAGTTATAACAGGATCGATGAGCAGTTCTTC. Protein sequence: CASSYNRIDEQFF.

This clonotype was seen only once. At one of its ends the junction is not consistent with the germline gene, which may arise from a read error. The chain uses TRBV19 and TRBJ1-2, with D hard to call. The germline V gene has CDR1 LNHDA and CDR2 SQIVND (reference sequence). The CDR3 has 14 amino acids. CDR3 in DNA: TGTGCCAGTAGCACGGGATTCCAAGGGTATGGCTACACTTTC. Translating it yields CASSTGFQGYGYTF.

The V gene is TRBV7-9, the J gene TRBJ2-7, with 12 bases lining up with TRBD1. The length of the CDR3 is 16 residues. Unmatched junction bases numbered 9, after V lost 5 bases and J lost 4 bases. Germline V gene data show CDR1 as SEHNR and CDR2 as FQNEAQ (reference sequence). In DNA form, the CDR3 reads TGTGCCAGCAGCCTGGGACAGGGGGCGCCCCTTTACGAGCAGTACTTC. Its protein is CASSLGQGAPLYEQYF.

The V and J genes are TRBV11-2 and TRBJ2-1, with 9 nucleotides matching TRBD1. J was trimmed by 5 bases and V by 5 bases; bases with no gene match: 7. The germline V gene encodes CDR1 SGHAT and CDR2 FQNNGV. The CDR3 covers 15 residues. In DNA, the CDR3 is TGTGCCAGCAGCCACGGACAGGGGCGGGACAATGAGCAGTTCTTC. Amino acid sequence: CASSHGQGRDNEQFF.

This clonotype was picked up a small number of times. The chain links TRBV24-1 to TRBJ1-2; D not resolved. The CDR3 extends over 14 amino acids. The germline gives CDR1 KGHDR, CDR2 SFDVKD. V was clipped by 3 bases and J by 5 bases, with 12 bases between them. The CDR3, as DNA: TGTGCCACCAGTGATCGTCTCGGCGATTATGGCTACACCTTC. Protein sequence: CATSDRLGDYGYTF.

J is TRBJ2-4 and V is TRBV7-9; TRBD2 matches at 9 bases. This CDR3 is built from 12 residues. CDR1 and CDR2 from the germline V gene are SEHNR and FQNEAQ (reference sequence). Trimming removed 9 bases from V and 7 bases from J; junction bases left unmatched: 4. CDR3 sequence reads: CASIAGGNIQYF. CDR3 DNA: TGTGCCAGTATCGCGGGGGGGAACATTCAGTACTTC. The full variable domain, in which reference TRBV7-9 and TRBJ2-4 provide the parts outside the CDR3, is DTGVSQNPRHKITKRGQNVTFRCDPISEHNRLYWYRQTLGQGPEFLTYFQNEAQLEKSRLLSDRFSAERPKGSFSTLEIQRTEQGDSAMYLCASIAGGNIQYFGAGTRLSVL.

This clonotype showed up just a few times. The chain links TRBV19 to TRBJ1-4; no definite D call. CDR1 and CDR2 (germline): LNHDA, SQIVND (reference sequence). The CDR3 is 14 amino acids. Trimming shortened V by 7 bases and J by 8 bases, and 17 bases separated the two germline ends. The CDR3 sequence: CASTPTGMNEKLFF. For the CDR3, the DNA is TGTGCCAGTACCCCCACGGGGATGAACGAAAAACTGTTTTTT.